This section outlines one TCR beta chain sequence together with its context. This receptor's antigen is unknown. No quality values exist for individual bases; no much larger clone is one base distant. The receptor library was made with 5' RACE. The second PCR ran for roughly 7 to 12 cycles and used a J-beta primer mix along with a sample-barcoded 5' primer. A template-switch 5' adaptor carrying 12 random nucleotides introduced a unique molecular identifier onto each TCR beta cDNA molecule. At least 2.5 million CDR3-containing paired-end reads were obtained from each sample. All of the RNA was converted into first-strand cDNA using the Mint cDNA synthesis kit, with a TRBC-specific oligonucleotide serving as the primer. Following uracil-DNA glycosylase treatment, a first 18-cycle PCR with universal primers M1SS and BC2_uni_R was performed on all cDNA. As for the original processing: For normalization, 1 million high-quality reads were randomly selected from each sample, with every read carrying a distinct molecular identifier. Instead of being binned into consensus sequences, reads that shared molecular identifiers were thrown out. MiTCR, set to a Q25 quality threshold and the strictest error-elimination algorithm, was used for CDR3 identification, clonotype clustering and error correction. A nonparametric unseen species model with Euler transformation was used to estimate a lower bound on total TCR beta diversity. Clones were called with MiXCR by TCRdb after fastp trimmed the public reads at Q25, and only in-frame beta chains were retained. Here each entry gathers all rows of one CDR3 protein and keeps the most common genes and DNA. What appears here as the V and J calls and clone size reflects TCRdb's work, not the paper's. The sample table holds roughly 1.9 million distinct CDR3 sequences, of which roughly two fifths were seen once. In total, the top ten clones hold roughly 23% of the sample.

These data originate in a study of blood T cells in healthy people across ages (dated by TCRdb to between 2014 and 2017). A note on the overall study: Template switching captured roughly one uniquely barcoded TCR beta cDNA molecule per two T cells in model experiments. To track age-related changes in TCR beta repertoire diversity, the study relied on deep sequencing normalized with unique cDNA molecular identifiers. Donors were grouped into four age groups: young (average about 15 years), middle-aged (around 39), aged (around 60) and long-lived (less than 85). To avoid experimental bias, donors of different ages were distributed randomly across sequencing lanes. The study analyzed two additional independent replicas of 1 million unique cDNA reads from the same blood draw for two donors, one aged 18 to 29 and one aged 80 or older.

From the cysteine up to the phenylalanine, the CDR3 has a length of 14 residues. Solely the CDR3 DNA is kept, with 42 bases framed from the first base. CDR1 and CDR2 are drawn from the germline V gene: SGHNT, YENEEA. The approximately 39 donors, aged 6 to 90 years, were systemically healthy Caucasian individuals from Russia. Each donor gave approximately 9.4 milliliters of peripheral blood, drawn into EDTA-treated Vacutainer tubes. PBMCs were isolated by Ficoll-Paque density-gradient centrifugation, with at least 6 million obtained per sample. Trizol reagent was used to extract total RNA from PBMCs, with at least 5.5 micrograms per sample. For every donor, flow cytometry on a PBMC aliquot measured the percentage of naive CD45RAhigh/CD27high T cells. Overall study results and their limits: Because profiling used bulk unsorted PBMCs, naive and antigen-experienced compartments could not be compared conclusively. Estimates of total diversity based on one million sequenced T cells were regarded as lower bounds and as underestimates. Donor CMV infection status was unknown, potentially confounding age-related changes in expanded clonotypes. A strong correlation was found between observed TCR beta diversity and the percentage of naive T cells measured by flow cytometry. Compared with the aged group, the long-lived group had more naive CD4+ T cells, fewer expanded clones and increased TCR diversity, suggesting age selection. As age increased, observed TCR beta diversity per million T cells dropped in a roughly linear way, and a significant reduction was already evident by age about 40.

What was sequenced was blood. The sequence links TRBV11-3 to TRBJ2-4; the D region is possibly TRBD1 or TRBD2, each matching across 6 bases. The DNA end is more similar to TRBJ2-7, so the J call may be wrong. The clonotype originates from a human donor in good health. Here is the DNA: TGTGCCAGCAGCTGTCGGGGGCCTGCCTACGAGCAGTACTTC. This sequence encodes CASSCRGPAYEQYF.